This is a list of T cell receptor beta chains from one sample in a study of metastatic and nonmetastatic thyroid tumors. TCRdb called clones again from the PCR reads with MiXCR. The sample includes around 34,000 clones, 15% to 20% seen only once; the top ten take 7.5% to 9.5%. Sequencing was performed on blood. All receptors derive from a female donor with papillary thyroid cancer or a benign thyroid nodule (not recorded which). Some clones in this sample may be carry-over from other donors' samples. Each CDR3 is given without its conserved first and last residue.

CDR3 protein: ASSIADPLGEQY
V gene: TRBV7-6
J gene: TRBJ2-7

CDR3 protein: ASSMGLGNTGELF
V gene: TRBV19
J gene: TRBJ2-2

CDR3 protein: ASRWATYEQY
V gene: TRBV12-3/TRBV12-4
J gene: TRBJ2-7

CDR3 protein: ASRGIGVGYT
V gene: TRBV6-2/TRBV6-3
J gene: TRBJ1-2

CDR3 protein: SAPKTAYEQY
V gene: TRBV20-1
J gene: TRBJ2-7

CDR3 protein: ARSGTESQETQY
V gene: TRBV19
J gene: TRBJ2-5

CDR3 protein: ASSMSRHQPQH
V gene: TRBV19
J gene: TRBJ1-5

CDR3 protein: ASSTTRAGELF
V gene: TRBV12-3/TRBV12-4
J gene: TRBJ2-2

CDR3 protein: ASSIKVSNTEAF
V gene: TRBV19
J gene: TRBJ1-1

CDR3 protein: SAVSGGAEGYT
V gene: TRBV20-1
J gene: TRBJ1-2

CDR3 protein: SAPGQLTDTQY
V gene: TRBV20-1
J gene: TRBJ2-3

CDR3 protein: ASSPQGQQETQY
V gene: TRBV7-6
J gene: TRBJ2-5

CDR3 protein: ASSLVAGLPGNEQF
V gene: TRBV5-1
J gene: TRBJ2-1

CDR3 protein: ASSLTGSHEQY
V gene: TRBV5-1
J gene: TRBJ2-7

CDR3 protein: ASSSRPGRGGELF
V gene: TRBV7-8
J gene: TRBJ2-2

CDR3 protein: ASSGYFDYGYT
V gene: TRBV6-1
J gene: TRBJ1-2

CDR3 protein: ASSILAGSNEQF
V gene: TRBV7-6
J gene: TRBJ2-1

CDR3 protein: ATQGIADTQY
V gene: TRBV24-1
J gene: TRBJ2-3

CDR3 protein: ASSLIQGPSGNTIY
V gene: TRBV5-6
J gene: TRBJ1-3

CDR3 protein: ASSYGRGGLCNEQF
V gene: TRBV6-5
J gene: TRBJ2-1

CDR3 protein: AVRDSEFKTYEQY
V gene: TRBV6-7
J gene: TRBJ2-7

CDR3 protein: ASSLFSTGVQETQY
V gene: TRBV2
J gene: TRBJ2-5

CDR3 protein: SAPTLDRGLDSPLH
V gene: TRBV20-1
J gene: TRBJ1-6

CDR3 protein: ASSSGQGFYGYT
V gene: TRBV13
J gene: TRBJ1-2

CDR3 protein: ASRAVSYNEQF
V gene: TRBV28
J gene: TRBJ2-1

CDR3 protein: ASSPGPVNTEAF
V gene: TRBV19
J gene: TRBJ1-1

CDR3 protein: ASGIAEETQY
V gene: TRBV12-3/TRBV12-4
J gene: TRBJ2-5

CDR3 protein: ASSVSGTGGHEQY
V gene: TRBV6-4
J gene: TRBJ2-7

CDR3 protein: ASSPQGSGANVLT
V gene: TRBV6-2/TRBV6-3
J gene: TRBJ2-6

CDR3 protein: ASSLTSASSYNEQF
V gene: TRBV5-1
J gene: TRBJ2-1

CDR3 protein: ASSDSTESNQPQH
V gene: TRBV6-5
J gene: TRBJ1-5

CDR3 protein: SARVRGIGSPLH
V gene: TRBV20-1
J gene: TRBJ1-6

CDR3 protein: AWASAPRAGELF
V gene: TRBV30
J gene: TRBJ2-2

CDR3 protein: ASSPTGFHEQY
V gene: TRBV6-1
J gene: TRBJ2-7

CDR3 protein: SASRDSATQETQY
V gene: TRBV20-1
J gene: TRBJ2-5

CDR3 protein: ASSLDGTDSPLH
V gene: TRBV5-1
J gene: TRBJ1-6

CDR3 protein: ASSRGGGTEQY
V gene: TRBV27
J gene: TRBJ2-7

CDR3 protein: ASSFRVGEQF
V gene: TRBV7-2
J gene: TRBJ2-1

CDR3 protein: ASLRRSGKETQY
V gene: TRBV6-2/TRBV6-3
J gene: TRBJ2-5

CDR3 protein: ASSQVPSSYNEQF
V gene: TRBV3-1
J gene: TRBJ2-1

CDR3 protein: ASSLSSSYEQY
V gene: TRBV5-8
J gene: TRBJ2-7

CDR3 protein: ASSQGQRTDTQY
V gene: TRBV5-1
J gene: TRBJ2-3

CDR3 protein: ASSLIYMGTTNDGYT
V gene: TRBV11-2
J gene: TRBJ1-2

CDR3 protein: ASTTTGGQPQH
V gene: TRBV28
J gene: TRBJ1-5

CDR3 protein: AWRATLVGTEAF
V gene: TRBV30
J gene: TRBJ1-1

CDR3 protein: ASGGRDTEAF
V gene: TRBV7-3
J gene: TRBJ1-1

CDR3 protein: ASSFNLGYYEQY
V gene: TRBV12-3/TRBV12-4
J gene: TRBJ2-7

CDR3 protein: SARRTSRPTQY
V gene: TRBV20-1
J gene: TRBJ2-5

CDR3 protein: ASSHLTSGRNIRETQY
V gene: TRBV4-1
J gene: TRBJ2-5

CDR3 protein: ASSLKADIEAF
V gene: TRBV7-2
J gene: TRBJ1-1

CDR3 protein: ASVPGREMNTEAF
V gene: TRBV6-1
J gene: TRBJ1-1

CDR3 protein: ATSDALNSGGYT
V gene: TRBV24-1
J gene: TRBJ1-2

CDR3 protein: ASSYGGAQERGEQF
V gene: TRBV6-2/TRBV6-3
J gene: TRBJ2-1

CDR3 protein: ASSLWTNTEAF
V gene: TRBV7-2
J gene: TRBJ1-1

CDR3 protein: SAPDAAYNEQF
V gene: TRBV20-1
J gene: TRBJ2-1